This T cell receptor beta chain was obtained from a study of patients and donors after allogeneic stem cell transplantation. MiXCR, applied by TCRdb to the RT-PCR reads, yields one record per CDR3 protein. This table holds approximately 60,000 distinct CDR3 sequences, about 14% found once. V shed 3 bases, J shed 2 bases, and the junction held 12 bases outside the gene matches. Germline V gene lookup returns CDR1 SEHNR and CDR2 FQNEAQ (reference sequence). There are 18 residues in the CDR3. This clonotype was counted many times. This clonotype was sampled from a human donor who was either an allogeneic HSCT recipient or a stem cell or donor lymphocyte infusion donor (not recorded which). It is not recorded whose cells these are; they may come from a transplant donor. Input material: blood, either unsorted or a sorted T cell fraction (not recorded which). The chain carries TRBV7-9 and TRBJ2-1, with 8 bases that match TRBD2. The CDR3 bases are TGTGCCAGCAGCTTGGACACGACCTTGGGACTAGCCTACAATGAGCAGTTCTTC. Amino acids: CASSLDTTLGLAYNEQFF. The full variable domain, its missing parts supplied by reference TRBV7-9 and TRBJ2-1, is DTGVSQNPRHKITKRGQNVTFRCDPISEHNRLYWYRQTLGQGPEFLTYFQNEAQLEKSRLLSDRFSAERPKGSFSTLEIQRTEQGDSAMYLCASSLDTTLGLAYNEQFFGPGTRLTVL.